These T cell receptor beta chains were read from a single sample in a study of T cells in Graves' hyperthyroidism and ophthalmopathy. Using its own MiXCR run on the multiplex PCR reads, TCRdb lists one record per CDR3 protein. The repertoire holds 300,000 to 450,000 distinct CDR3 sequences, with around 15% as singletons. Specimen: blood. The receptors derive from a woman aged 25-40 years with Graves' ophthalmopathy. Each CDR3 is given with its conserved first and last residue.

v_call cdr3_length cdr3_aa
TRBV15 15 CATSSGIDLTDTQYF
TRBV20-1 15 CSAVNLASSYNEQFF
TRBV5-1 15 CASSPRTSGDYEQYF
TRBV30 14 CAWSVDRGNSPLHF
TRBV20-1 16 CSARNVRDRGLGGYTF
TRBV4-1 15 CASSQDRGVSYEQYF
TRBV7-9 15 CASSPRDRSNEKLFF
TRBV19 13 CASKTPGQGGYVF
TRBV4-2 17 CASSQGQGSRVTGELFF
TRBV12-3/TRBV12-4 16 CASSPTGRTTNEKLFF
TRBV5-1 14 CASSTGTVVGGYTF
TRBV20-1 13 CSARDLQGNEQFF
TRBV28 11 CASGRNTEAFF
TRBV15 18 CATSRENFGDYSYNEQFF
TRBV10-1 13 CASSDRAADTQYF
TRBV30 17 CAWSAYPTGGFNTEAFF
TRBV20-1 16 CSALQGTGYSNQPQHF
TRBV11-3 17 CASSLAGTKGGYNEQFF
TRBV7-2 13 CASSSVSFNEQYF
TRBV27 15 CASSLSLGQGNTIYF
TRBV19 13 CASLIRDTGELFF
TRBV20-1 16 CSAPRPDGFDTGELFF
TRBV7-9 15 CASTGKLGREHGYTF
TRBV19 8 CAGTWAFF
TRBV12-3/TRBV12-4 14 CASRTNWKTGELFF
TRBV12-3/TRBV12-4 14 CASSGGQVSYEQYF
TRBV6-5 18 CASSYGGWGSTRSDEQFF
TRBV5-1 14 CASSLVRPGDIQYF
TRBV2 16 CASSEGGGARNEKLFF
TRBV10-2 13 CASLASGGSEQYF
TRBV13 16 CASSSRTHHEYYGYTF
TRBV29-1 13 CSVGRDTGSEAFF
TRBV28 15 CASSRTQGGGGGYTF
TRBV28 17 CASSLSTGLLDTGELFF
TRBV7-6 15 CASSLGQSPNSPLHF
TRBV12-5 17 CASGLGQGRVGQETQYF
TRBV28 11 CASSARQEQYF
TRBV10-1 16 CALFAWGGDWVYEQYF
TRBV12-3/TRBV12-4 15 CASSPRTGGAFEAFF
TRBV7-9 14 CASTRAGGPYEQYF
TRBV7-8 16 CASLDPYRANTGELFF
TRBV11-2 14 CASSRPSVDEKLFF
TRBV5-8 16 CASSPDYRGVNTEAFF
TRBV5-1 14 CASSTEGGGTEAFF
TRBV6-1 16 CASRAPRGRANYGYTF
TRBV27 14 CASSSGQGAYEQYF
TRBV15 16 CATSRRAGPPGNTIYF
TRBV2 14 CASARQGASDTQYF
TRBV20-1 13 CSARQSVLYGYTF
TRBV27 11 CASRRLETQYF
TRBV6-2/TRBV6-3 15 CASSYTDYGAYEQYF
TRBV11-2 15 CASSLARGPLNEQFF
TRBV2 14 CASKPSTTNEKLFF